This is a list of T cell receptor beta chains from one sample in a study of cytomegalovirus exposure and HLA in healthy donors. The repertoire was sequenced with immunoSEQ multiplex PCR; TCRdb's copy has only in-frame clones and lacks some. The table includes 200,000 to 250,000 clones, more than 85% detected once. The sample consisted of PBMCs. Receptors originate from a woman aged 18-35 years in good health and CMV-seronegative. Each CDR3 is given with its conserved first and last residue. Each record gives: J gene, D gene, clone size, V gene, CDR3 protein, CDR3 DNA. A D gene is named only where the DNA matches it firmly. Only some rows state a clone size, as once, few, many or a class for expanded clones.

J gene: TRBJ1-1; D gene: -; clone size: -; V gene: TRBV6-5; CDR3 protein: CASSYSAGLNTEAFF; CDR3 DNA: TGTGCCAGCAGTTACTCCGCCGGGTTGAACACTGAAGCTTTCTTT
J gene: TRBJ2-5; D gene: TRBD1; clone size: -; V gene: TRBV6-1; CDR3 protein: CASSDRDRGYQETQYF; CDR3 DNA: TGTGCCAGCAGTGACCGGGACAGGGGTTACCAAGAGACCCAGTACTTC
J gene: TRBJ1-1; D gene: -; clone size: once; V gene: TRBV5-4; CDR3 protein: CASSLKTVNTEAFF; CDR3 DNA: TGTGCCAGCAGCTTAAAAACAGTGAACACTGAAGCTTTCTTT
J gene: TRBJ1-2; D gene: -; clone size: -; V gene: TRBV5-5; CDR3 protein: CASSPGTGYTF; CDR3 DNA: TGTGCCAGCAGCCCGGGGACAGGCTACACCTTC
J gene: TRBJ1-1; D gene: TRBD1; clone size: once; V gene: TRBV11-3; CDR3 protein: CASSNAGTGNTEAFF; CDR3 DNA: TGTGCCAGCAGCAATGCGGGGACAGGGAACACTGAAGCTTTCTTT
J gene: TRBJ2-1; D gene: TRBD1; clone size: -; V gene: TRBV7-2; CDR3 protein: CASRKGQGTNEQFF; CDR3 DNA: TGTGCCAGCAGGAAAGGACAGGGGACAAATGAGCAGTTCTTC
J gene: TRBJ1-3; D gene: -; clone size: -; V gene: TRBV15; CDR3 protein: CATSRDGWGVDGNTIYF; CDR3 DNA: TGTGCCACCAGCAGAGATGGTTGGGGGGTCGATGGAAACACCATATATTTT
J gene: TRBJ1-1; D gene: -; clone size: -; V gene: TRBV5-1; CDR3 protein: CASSLAGRTEAFF; CDR3 DNA: TGCGCCAGCAGCTTGGCAGGGAGGACTGAAGCTTTCTTT
J gene: TRBJ2-7; D gene: TRBD1; clone size: -; V gene: TRBV6-5; CDR3 protein: CASSDLGQAYEQYF; CDR3 DNA: TGTGCCAGCAGTGACCTCGGACAGGCCTACGAGCAGTACTTC
J gene: TRBJ1-4; D gene: -; clone size: -; V gene: TRBV2; CDR3 protein: CASSPAQQREKLFF; CDR3 DNA: TGTGCCAGCAGCCCTGCACAGCAGCGGGAAAAACTGTTTTTT
J gene: TRBJ2-7; D gene: -; clone size: few; V gene: TRBV7-2; CDR3 protein: CASSLGGRGNYEQYF; CDR3 DNA: TGTGCCAGCAGCTTGGGGGGGCGGGGGAACTACGAGCAGTACTTC
J gene: TRBJ2-3; D gene: -; clone size: -; V gene: TRBV29-1; CDR3 protein: CSAPSGTGTQYF; CDR3 DNA: TGCAGCGCTCCCAGTGGCACAGGAACGCAGTATTTT
J gene: TRBJ2-7; D gene: TRBD1; clone size: -; V gene: TRBV6-4; CDR3 protein: CASSATGGHRGEQYF; CDR3 DNA: TGTGCCAGCAGTGCCACAGGGGGCCATCGTGGCGAGCAGTACTTC
J gene: TRBJ2-4; D gene: -; clone size: -; V gene: TRBV30; CDR3 protein: CAWRRGGDIQYF; CDR3 DNA: TGTGCCTGGAGGAGAGGAGGTGACATTCAGTACTTC
J gene: TRBJ1-2; D gene: -; clone size: -; V gene: TRBV6-6; CDR3 protein: CASSLKQEMNYGYTF; CDR3 DNA: TGTGCCAGCAGTCTGAAACAGGAGATGAACTATGGCTACACCTTC
J gene: TRBJ1-2; D gene: -; clone size: once; V gene: TRBV18; CDR3 protein: CASSSRQSPANYGYTF; CDR3 DNA: TGTGCCAGCTCATCTCGACAGTCCCCAGCTAACTATGGCTACACCTTC
J gene: TRBJ1-1; D gene: TRBD1; clone size: -; V gene: TRBV6-6; CDR3 protein: CASSYFVSGGDTEAFF; CDR3 DNA: TGTGCCAGCAGTTACTTCGTGTCAGGGGGCGACACTGAAGCTTTCTTT
J gene: TRBJ1-4; D gene: -; clone size: -; V gene: TRBV13; CDR3 protein: CASSVASGGGEKLFF; CDR3 DNA: TGTGCCAGCAGCGTAGCCTCGGGGGGGGGTGAAAAACTGTTTTTT
J gene: TRBJ1-4; D gene: -; clone size: -; V gene: TRBV11-2; CDR3 protein: CASSFVQGNEKLFF; CDR3 DNA: TGTGCCAGCAGCTTTGTGCAGGGCAATGAAAAACTGTTTTTT
J gene: TRBJ1-2; D gene: -; clone size: -; V gene: TRBV5-1; CDR3 protein: CASSLVGEEYGYTF; CDR3 DNA: TGCGCCAGCAGCTTGGTAGGGGAAGAATATGGCTACACCTTC
J gene: TRBJ2-3; D gene: -; clone size: once; V gene: TRBV19; CDR3 protein: CASRQVAADTQYF; CDR3 DNA: TGTGCCAGTAGACAGGTAGCTGCAGATACGCAGTATTTT
J gene: TRBJ2-1; D gene: TRBD2; clone size: -; V gene: TRBV14; CDR3 protein: CASSRLAGGNEQFF; CDR3 DNA: TGTGCCAGCAGCCGACTAGCGGGGGGCAATGAGCAGTTCTTC
J gene: TRBJ1-2; D gene: -; clone size: -; V gene: TRBV2; CDR3 protein: CASSEAKVSANYGYTF; CDR3 DNA: TGTGCCAGCAGTGAAGCGAAAGTATCAGCTAACTATGGCTACACCTTC
J gene: TRBJ2-1; D gene: TRBD2; clone size: -; V gene: TRBV5-5; CDR3 protein: CASSGREREYNEQFF; CDR3 DNA: TGTGCCAGCAGCGGACGTGAGCGGGAGTATAATGAGCAGTTCTTC
J gene: TRBJ1-4; D gene: TRBD1; clone size: once; V gene: TRBV6-5; CDR3 protein: CASSYRGGGEKLFF; CDR3 DNA: TGTGCCAGCAGTTACAGAGGGGGCGGCGAAAAACTGTTTTTT
J gene: TRBJ2-7; D gene: -; clone size: -; V gene: TRBV1; CDR3 protein: CTSRYKHGAGGRYEQYF; CDR3 DNA: TGCACCAGCCGATACAAACATGGAGCGGGAGGTCGCTACGAGCAGTACTTC
J gene: TRBJ1-6; D gene: TRBD1; clone size: -; V gene: TRBV4-1; CDR3 protein: CASSRGTGLGYSPLHF; CDR3 DNA: TGCGCCAGCAGCCGGGGGACAGGGCTTGGGTATTCACCCCTCCACTTT
J gene: TRBJ2-3; D gene: TRBD2; clone size: -; V gene: TRBV7-6; CDR3 protein: CASSSLLGLAGEDTQYF; CDR3 DNA: TGTGCCAGCAGCTCTCTCCTGGGACTAGCGGGGGAGGATACGCAGTATTTT
J gene: TRBJ2-3; D gene: TRBD1; clone size: -; V gene: TRBV4-1; CDR3 protein: CASSQDPRQGTQYF; CDR3 DNA: TGCGCCAGCAGCCAAGACCCCCGACAGGGGACGCAGTATTTT
J gene: TRBJ1-1; D gene: TRBD1; clone size: -; V gene: TRBV5-1; CDR3 protein: CASSPGQGILGGTEAFF; CDR3 DNA: TGCGCCAGCAGCCCGGGACAGGGAATCCTGGGGGGGACTGAAGCTTTCTTT
J gene: TRBJ2-1; D gene: -; clone size: -; V gene: TRBV6-5; CDR3 protein: CASSYYGGMRDQQFF; CDR3 DNA: TGTGCCAGCAGTTACTACGGGGGTATGCGGGACCAGCAGTTCTTC
J gene: TRBJ2-1; D gene: TRBD2; clone size: once; V gene: TRBV10-1; CDR3 protein: CASSESVVAGERNEQFF; CDR3 DNA: TGCGCCAGCAGTGAGTCGGTGGTAGCGGGGGAGAGGAATGAGCAGTTCTTC
J gene: TRBJ2-2; D gene: TRBD1; clone size: -; V gene: TRBV2; CDR3 protein: CASSGSGTGMTGELFF; CDR3 DNA: TGTGCCAGCAGTGGGTCCGGGACAGGGATGACCGGGGAGCTGTTTTTT
J gene: TRBJ2-3; D gene: TRBD2; clone size: -; V gene: TRBV9; CDR3 protein: CASSIGAGRAVDTQYF; CDR3 DNA: TGTGCCAGCAGCATAGGAGCCGGGAGGGCAGTAGATACGCAGTATTTT
J gene: TRBJ2-5; D gene: TRBD1; clone size: -; V gene: TRBV10-2; CDR3 protein: CASRRTGVQTQYF; CDR3 DNA: TGCGCCAGCAGACGGACAGGGGTTCAAACCCAGTACTTC
J gene: TRBJ2-1; D gene: -; clone size: -; V gene: TRBV18; CDR3 protein: CASSPLAAGLYNEQFF; CDR3 DNA: TGTGCCAGCTCACCACTCGCGGCCGGACTCTACAATGAGCAGTTCTTC
J gene: TRBJ2-1; D gene: -; clone size: -; V gene: TRBV6-5; CDR3 protein: CASSYSIVWGDEQLF; CDR3 DNA: TGTGCCAGCAGTTACTCGATCGTGTGGGGCGATGAGCAGCTCTTC
J gene: TRBJ2-5; D gene: -; clone size: -; V gene: TRBV5-1; CDR3 protein: CASSLVSGQETQYF; CDR3 DNA: TGCGCCAGCAGCTTGGTGTCGGGGCAAGAGACCCAGTACTTC
J gene: TRBJ1-1; D gene: -; clone size: once; V gene: TRBV5-6; CDR3 protein: CASSPVADTEAFF; CDR3 DNA: TGTGCCAGCAGCCCAGTCGCGGACACTGAAGCTTTCTTT
J gene: TRBJ1-2; D gene: TRBD1; clone size: -; V gene: TRBV5-1; CDR3 protein: CASSRDRAFYGYTF; CDR3 DNA: TGCGCCAGCAGCCGTGACAGGGCGTTCTATGGCTACACCTTC
J gene: TRBJ1-4; D gene: TRBD1; clone size: once; V gene: TRBV5-4; CDR3 protein: CASSLTGGREKLFF; CDR3 DNA: TGTGCCAGCAGCTTGACAGGGGGTAGGGAAAAACTGTTTTTT
J gene: TRBJ2-1; D gene: TRBD2; clone size: -; V gene: TRBV4-1; CDR3 protein: CASSLPRAGGHRIGEQFF; CDR3 DNA: TGCGCCAGCAGCCTTCCCCGAGCGGGAGGGCATCGAATCGGTGAGCAGTTCTTC
J gene: TRBJ2-7; D gene: TRBD2; clone size: -; V gene: TRBV29-1; CDR3 protein: CSVPGLAGEFHEQYF; CDR3 DNA: TGCAGCGTACCGGGACTAGCGGGAGAGTTTCACGAGCAGTACTTC
J gene: TRBJ2-3; D gene: -; clone size: -; V gene: TRBV5-8; CDR3 protein: CASSLPGSTDTQYF; CDR3 DNA: TGTGCCAGCAGCTTACCGGGGAGCACAGATACGCAGTATTTT
J gene: TRBJ2-3; D gene: -; clone size: -; V gene: TRBV7-2; CDR3 protein: CASSLGMDTQYF; CDR3 DNA: TGTGCCAGCAGCTTAGGTATGGATACGCAGTATTTT
J gene: TRBJ1-5; D gene: -; clone size: few; V gene: TRBV6-5; CDR3 protein: CASSYSGGARPQHF; CDR3 DNA: TGTGCCAGCAGTTACTCGGGAGGGGCAAGGCCCCAGCATTTT
J gene: TRBJ1-5; D gene: -; clone size: -; V gene: TRBV27; CDR3 protein: CASSLFRHSNQPQHF; CDR3 DNA: TGTGCCAGCAGTTTATTCAGACATAGCAATCAGCCCCAGCATTTT
J gene: TRBJ1-6; D gene: TRBD1; clone size: -; V gene: TRBV28; CDR3 protein: CASSEQGAPLHF; CDR3 DNA: TGTGCCAGCAGTGAACAGGGGGCACCCCTCCACTTT
J gene: TRBJ1-1; D gene: -; clone size: once; V gene: TRBV7-3; CDR3 protein: CASSLQPTENTEAFF; CDR3 DNA: TGTGCCAGCAGCTTACAACCAACAGAGAACACTGAAGCTTTCTTT
J gene: TRBJ2-2; D gene: TRBD2; clone size: -; V gene: TRBV19; CDR3 protein: CASRGGLAGTNTGELFF; CDR3 DNA: TGTGCCAGTAGGGGGGGACTAGCGGGAACAAACACCGGGGAGCTGTTTTTT
J gene: TRBJ2-2; D gene: -; clone size: -; V gene: TRBV7-9; CDR3 protein: CASSLSLWGLPNTGELFF; CDR3 DNA: TGTGCCAGCAGCTTATCTCTCTGGGGCCTCCCGAACACCGGGGAGCTGTTTTTT
J gene: TRBJ2-1; D gene: -; clone size: -; V gene: TRBV15; CDR3 protein: CATSTGGTYNEQFF; CDR3 DNA: TGTGCCACCAGCACCGGGGGAACTTACAATGAGCAGTTCTTC
J gene: TRBJ2-5; D gene: -; clone size: -; V gene: TRBV10-2; CDR3 protein: CASRRSPGQRETQYF; CDR3 DNA: TGCGCCAGCAGGAGAAGTCCGGGACAACGAGAGACCCAGTACTTC
J gene: TRBJ2-1; D gene: TRBD1; clone size: -; V gene: TRBV14; CDR3 protein: CASSQDPRQGMQFF; CDR3 DNA: TGTGCCAGCAGCCAAGATCCAAGACAGGGGATGCAGTTCTTC
J gene: TRBJ1-2; D gene: -; clone size: -; V gene: TRBV5-1; CDR3 protein: CASSSSDSYYGYTF; CDR3 DNA: TGCGCCAGCAGCAGCTCGGACAGTTACTATGGCTACACCTTC